The rows below give T cell receptor beta chains drawn from one sample of a study of early T cells in non-severe SARS-CoV-2 infection. TCRdb re-derived calls from the 5' RACE reads in MiXCR, one entry per CDR3 protein. The sample lists 66,000 or so distinct CDR3 sequences; roughly 13% were seen once. Sequencing was carried out using whole blood. Receptor source: an adult who was a healthcare worker with PCR-confirmed SARS-CoV-2 infection or an uninfected control (not recorded which). Each CDR3 is given with its conserved first and last residue. The order of the fields is V gene, J gene, D gene, clone size, CDR3 protein, CDR3 DNA. D genes are given only for firm matches. Clone size appears in some rows only: once, few, many, or a class for an expanded clone.

TRBV5-1	TRBJ2-7	NA	few	CASSLRQDSGGEQYF	TGCGCCAGCAGTCTTCGACAGGACTCAGGGGGGGAGCAGTACTTC
TRBV6-2/TRBV6-3	TRBJ2-1	NA	many	CASSSRTYNEQFF	TGTGCCAGCAGTTCCCGGACCTACAATGAGCAGTTCTTC
TRBV20-1	TRBJ2-7	NA	many	CSARDRSQSAYEQYF	TGCAGTGCTAGAGATCGCTCCCAGAGTGCCTACGAGCAGTACTTC
TRBV19	TRBJ2-7	NA	few	CASSKGSALPYEQYF	TGTGCCAGTAGTAAGGGGAGTGCGCTGCCCTACGAGCAGTACTTC
TRBV6-6	TRBJ1-5	NA	NA	CASSYSGVKSNQPQHF	TGTGCCAGCAGTTACTCGGGGGTCAAAAGCAATCAGCCCCAGCATTTT
TRBV27	TRBJ1-5	NA	NA	CASRLQENRQPQHF	TGTGCCAGCAGGCTACAGGAAAATCGTCAGCCCCAGCATTTT
TRBV12-3/TRBV12-4	TRBJ1-5	NA	few	CASRNSNQPQHF	TGTGCCAGCAGAAATAGCAATCAGCCCCAGCATTTT
TRBV2	TRBJ1-3	TRBD1	NA	CASSATGISVGNTIYF	TGTGCCAGCAGTGCGACAGGGATTTCGGTGGGAAACACCATATATTTT
TRBV2	TRBJ1-1	NA	NA	CASSHPGMNTEAFF	TGTGCCAGCTCCCACCCCGGGATGAACACTGAAGCTTTCTTT
TRBV5-1	TRBJ2-7	TRBD2	few	CASSLHLPGTSGRAREQYF	TGCGCCAGCAGCTTGCACCTCCCCGGGACTAGCGGGAGGGCCCGGGAGCAGTACTTC
TRBV28	TRBJ2-3	NA	NA	CASSSRGADTQYF	TGTGCCAGCAGTTCTAGGGGCGCGGATACGCAGTATTTT
TRBV10-1	TRBJ2-7	TRBD2	NA	CASSFAVTSGRAVLYEQYF	TGCGCCAGCAGCTTTGCCGTGACTAGCGGGAGGGCCGTCCTCTACGAGCAGTACTTC
TRBV19	TRBJ2-2	TRBD2	few	CASSGAGGLSGELFF	TGTGCCAGTAGTGGAGCGGGAGGGCTTTCCGGGGAGCTGTTTTTT
TRBV2	TRBJ2-1	NA	many	CASRAGSPMGEQFF	TGTGCCAGCAGAGCCGGGAGTCCTATGGGGGAGCAGTTCTTC
TRBV11-2	TRBJ2-1	TRBD2	NA	CASSWPGLASNEQFF	TGTGCCAGCAGCTGGCCGGGACTAGCTTCAAATGAGCAGTTCTTC
TRBV5-1	TRBJ2-7	NA	few	CASSYQDFSYEQYF	TGCGCCAGCAGCTATCAGGACTTCTCCTACGAGCAGTACTTC
TRBV14	TRBJ2-1	TRBD1	NA	CASGKQGTSEQFF	TGTGCCAGCGGTAAACAGGGGACATCTGAGCAGTTCTTC
TRBV20-1	TRBJ1-1	NA	few	CSATNRAKNTEAFF	TGCAGTGCAACTAACAGGGCTAAGAACACTGAAGCTTTCTTT
TRBV6-1	TRBJ1-3	NA	few	CASSEARGNTIYF	TGTGCCAGCAGTGAAGCGCGAGGAAACACCATATATTTT
TRBV5-1	TRBJ2-7	TRBD2	NA	CASSSPLAGNYEQYF	TGCGCCAGCAGCTCACCACTAGCGGGTAACTACGAGCAGTACTTC
TRBV9	TRBJ2-7	TRBD2	many	CASSVGTSSSYEQYF	TGTGCCAGCAGCGTCGGGACTAGCAGCTCCTACGAGCAGTACTTC
TRBV6-6	TRBJ2-4	TRBD1	many	CASSPGQVSNIQYF	TGTGCCAGCAGCCCGGGACAGGTATCAAACATTCAGTACTTC
TRBV7-2	TRBJ2-5	NA	few	CASSYGGRETQYF	TGTGCCAGCAGCTACGGAGGGCGAGAGACCCAGTACTTC
TRBV29-1	TRBJ1-1	NA	few	CSVVGSFEAFF	TGCAGCGTAGTAGGGAGCTTTGAAGCTTTCTTT
TRBV5-6	TRBJ1-2	TRBD1	many	CASTGQGDNYGYTF	TGTGCCAGCACGGGACAGGGAGATAACTATGGCTACACCTTC
TRBV5-1	TRBJ2-7	NA	NA	CASSLDSGAIYEQYF	TGCGCCAGCAGCTTGGATAGCGGAGCCATCTACGAGCAGTACTTC
TRBV7-9	TRBJ2-3	TRBD2	many	CASSTGLAGVTDTQYF	TGTGCCAGCAGCACAGGACTAGCGGGAGTGACAGATACGCAGTATTTT
TRBV20-1	TRBJ2-1	TRBD2	NA	CSARDRLAGVYNEQFF	TGCAGTGCTAGAGATCGACTAGCGGGAGTTTACAATGAGCAGTTCTTC
TRBV29-1	TRBJ1-1	NA	many	CSVEDVASGAFF	TGCAGCGTTGAAGATGTGGCCTCAGGAGCTTTCTTT
TRBV20-1	TRBJ2-3	NA	NA	CSAKAGGRGDTQYF	TGCAGTGCTAAAGCCGGGGGACGGGGAGATACGCAGTATTTT
TRBV27	TRBJ2-7	TRBD2	NA	CASGYGLAYEQYF	TGTGCCAGCGGGTACGGACTAGCCTACGAGCAGTACTTC
TRBV4-1	TRBJ1-1	NA	many	CASSQAGSTEAFF	TGCGCCAGCAGCCAGGCAGGGAGCACTGAAGCTTTCTTT
TRBV29-1	TRBJ2-7	NA	many	CSVGRDMREQYF	TGCAGCGTGGGGCGGGATATGCGCGAGCAGTACTTC
TRBV14	TRBJ2-2	NA	few	CASSLPTRSGELFF	TGTGCCAGCAGCCTCCCGACTAGAAGCGGGGAGCTGTTTTTT
TRBV2	TRBJ1-1	NA	once	CASTAVTGGEAFF	TGTGCCAGCACCGCGGTGACGGGGGGTGAAGCTTTCTTT
TRBV28	TRBJ1-5	NA	few	CASSLPGGRRNQPQHF	TGTGCCAGCAGTTTACCTGGGGGCAGACGCAATCAGCCCCAGCATTTT
TRBV6-1	TRBJ1-5	TRBD1	few	CASSETGGGIQPQHF	TGTGCCAGCAGTGAAACAGGGGGCGGGATTCAGCCCCAGCATTTT
TRBV20-1	TRBJ2-5	TRBD1	NA	CSATRTGRETQYF	TGCAGTGCTACCCGGACAGGGAGAGAGACCCAGTACTTC
TRBV6-1	TRBJ1-4	TRBD1	NA	CASSDRRGREKLFF	TGTGCCAGCAGTGATCGCAGGGGGCGAGAAAAACTGTTTTTT
TRBV28	TRBJ1-2	TRBD1	many	CASSYRDRGVNGYTF	TGTGCCAGCAGTTACCGGGACAGGGGAGTCAATGGCTACACCTTC
TRBV29-1	TRBJ1-4	NA	NA	CSAEDRTNEKLFF	TGCAGCGCCGAGGACAGAACTAATGAAAAACTGTTTTTT
TRBV18	TRBJ2-7	TRBD1	few	CASSRHVGQGDEQYF	TGTGCCAGCTCACGCCACGTCGGACAGGGTGACGAGCAGTACTTC
TRBV7-9	TRBJ2-3	NA	many	CASSLGGRASDTQYF	TGTGCCAGCAGCTTAGGAGGCAGGGCCTCGGATACGCAGTATTTT
TRBV20-1	TRBJ2-7	NA	few	CSATVDSSYEQYF	TGCAGTGCTACGGTCGATAGCTCCTACGAGCAGTACTTC
TRBV5-4	TRBJ1-6	TRBD1	NA	CASSPMTGAPLHF	TGTGCCAGCAGCCCCATGACAGGGGCACCCCTCCACTTT
TRBV29-1	TRBJ2-7	TRBD2	NA	CSVSGDYERPQYF	TGCAGCGTGAGCGGGGACTACGAGCGTCCGCAGTACTTC
TRBV20-1	TRBJ2-2	NA	many	CSARVRGRVNTGELFF	TGCAGTGCTAGAGTTAGAGGCAGGGTGAACACCGGGGAGCTGTTTTTT
TRBV14	TRBJ1-2	NA	NA	CASSHYLGYGYTF	TGTGCCAGCAGCCATTACTTGGGGTATGGCTACACCTTC
TRBV7-9	TRBJ2-7	NA	few	CATPAYGTYSYEQYF	TGTGCCACCCCAGCTTACGGGACATATTCCTACGAGCAGTACTTC
TRBV7-2	TRBJ2-5	NA	many	CASSKTGPPGETQYF	TGTGCCAGCAGCAAAACGGGACCCCCTGGGGAGACCCAGTACTTC